This is a list of T cell receptor beta chains from one sample in a study of shared clonotypes between healthy human individuals. Sequencing was performed with immunoSEQ multiplex PCR; in TCRdb, only in-frame clones are kept and a portion is missing. This sample has millions of clones; just over 90% occur once, and the top ten carry 0.13% to 0.15%. Sequenced sample: naive CD4+ T cells sorted from blood. The receptors shown here come from a man aged 18 to 30 in good health. The CDR3 runs from the conserved cysteine through the conserved F or W.

J: TRBJ1-4
V: TRBV28
CDR3: CASSLDRGNEKLFF

J: TRBJ2-5
V: TRBV30
CDR3: CAWSVVGETQYF

J: TRBJ2-4
V: TRBV30
CDR3: CAWNRAGPGGAKNIQYF

J: TRBJ2-3
V: TRBV5-4
CDR3: CASSLFWDSGTDTQYF

J: TRBJ2-7
V: TRBV9
CDR3: CASSSGTVTYEQYF

J: TRBJ2-1
V: TRBV4-1
CDR3: CASSQFSLRHGTSDPLTEQFF

J: TRBJ2-5
V: TRBV7-2
CDR3: CASSLAGYQETQYF

J: TRBJ2-3
V: TRBV9
CDR3: CASSVDPHESNTQYF

J: TRBJ1-1
V: TRBV10-3
CDR3: CASVGQVQNTEAFF

J: TRBJ1-5
V: TRBV5-6
CDR3: CASSLWWGQGNSNQPQHF

J: TRBJ2-7
V: TRBV5-1
CDR3: CASARRDRTYEQYF

J: TRBJ2-5
V: TRBV5-6
CDR3: CASRQAGIGETQYF

J: TRBJ1-1
V: TRBV27
CDR3: CASSYTGNTEAFF

J: TRBJ2-5
V: TRBV7-6
CDR3: CASSLLAGDQETQYF

J: TRBJ2-2
V: TRBV5-8
CDR3: CASSLSWVNTGELFF

J: TRBJ2-5
V: TRBV30
CDR3: CAWSNRGQETQYF

J: TRBJ1-2
V: TRBV19
CDR3: CASKTTGGGYGYTF

J: TRBJ1-1
V: TRBV6-1
CDR3: CASSELGPTEAFF

J: TRBJ2-2
V: TRBV7-9
CDR3: CASSAQGAWGTGELFF

J: TRBJ2-1
V: TRBV7-5
CDR3: CARSSTTGNNEQFF

J: TRBJ1-1
V: TRBV2
CDR3: CASRRTSLMNTEAFF

J: TRBJ2-2
V: TRBV5-6
CDR3: CASSLGQGIRTGELFF

J: TRBJ1-6
V: TRBV5-6
CDR3: CASSLGTGDHNSPLHF

J: TRBJ2-1
V: TRBV5-1
CDR3: CASSLVAGDHNEQFF

J: TRBJ1-4
V: TRBV5-1
CDR3: CASSRGQPTTNEKLFF

J: TRBJ1-1
V: TRBV19
CDR3: CASSTWPGEAFF

J: TRBJ2-7
V: TRBV7-2
CDR3: CASSLLLDSYEQYF

J: TRBJ1-1
V: TRBV4-3
CDR3: CASRKTVNTEAFF

J: TRBJ2-2
V: TRBV5-4
CDR3: CASSTGTSWTGELFF

J: TRBJ2-3
V: TRBV19
CDR3: CASSSSYTDTQYF

J: TRBJ2-1
V: TRBV5-1
CDR3: CASSLGSSAAYNEQFF

J: TRBJ1-6
V: TRBV18
CDR3: CASSPGLDSPLHF

J: TRBJ2-7
V: TRBV29-1
CDR3: CSVRAGGARHEQYF

J: TRBJ2-1
V: TRBV5-4
CDR3: CASSLDYGPGEQFF

J: TRBJ2-7
V: TRBV7-9
CDR3: CASSPTGLADYEQYF

J: TRBJ2-3
V: TRBV5-4
CDR3: CASSKDREARDTQYF

J: TRBJ1-1
V: TRBV10-1
CDR3: CASSLGPGEAFF

J: TRBJ2-7
V: TRBV2
CDR3: CASREQGVEQYF

J: TRBJ2-2
V: TRBV6-1
CDR3: CASSVTPRSLGTGELFF

J: TRBJ1-3
V: TRBV5-1
CDR3: CASSLEGGNSGNTIYF